This T cell receptor beta chain comes out of a study of T cells in Graves' hyperthyroidism and ophthalmopathy. Study-wide points: Most thyroid clonotypes expanded above 0.001 appeared in blood too.

About this clonotype: Its antigen is not known.

What was amplified from RNA transcripts were TCR beta CDR3 regions. RT-PCR in the first round (using the HTBI primer set) targeted the TCR CDR3. From the multiplex PCR reads, TCRdb called clonotypes with MiXCR, one entry per CDR3 protein. The sample holds about 580,000 distinct CDR3 sequences, over 11% seen once. The CDR3 covers 15 residues. V lost 0 bases to trimming and J lost 2 bases; unmatched junction nucleotides: 5. Germline V gene data show CDR1 as DFQATT and CDR2 as SNEGSKA (reference sequence). Researchers barred patients who had uncontrolled infection, other autoimmune disease, pregnancy or lactation. PBMCs were sourced from approximately 9 ml fresh peripheral blood.

The sequence was collected from a woman in her 30s with Graves' hyperthyroidism that later progressed to Graves' ophthalmopathy. Input material: blood. The chain has TRBV20-1 and TRBJ2-3, with 7 bases identical to TRBD1. In DNA form, the CDR3 reads TGCAGTGCTAGAGATTCGGGACAGATCACAGATACGCAGTATTTT. Its protein is CSARDSGQITDTQYF.